This TCR beta chain was retrieved from a study of blood T cell repertoires in COVID-19. Study-wide background: Samples came from the United States, Italy and Spain, spanning acute and convalescent COVID-19. PBMCs, B-cell-depleted T cells, or T cells were the source of the cDNA or gDNA that made up the material.

Per the original methods: Amplification of reference gene primers provided the estimated nucleated cell counts. Data came from immunoSEQ multiplex PCR; TCRdb stores just in-frame clones and leaves some out. The D gene and trimming were derived from the DNA, and the V and J assignments and clone size from that table. The table includes around 220,000 clones, about 88% detected once. A Seattle source enrolled patients during active infection and followed them longitudinally. Per the germline V gene, CDR1 is DFQATT and CDR2 is SNEGSKA (reference sequence). This CDR3 contains 15 residues. With 3 bases removed from V and 0 bases from J, the gap between germline ends came to 9 bases.

The sequence derives from a woman in her fifties or sixties with COVID-19, enrolled during active disease. The sample was peripheral blood. The chain combines TRBV20-1 with TRBJ2-6; D unclear. The CDR3, as DNA: TGCAGTGCTAGTGCCTCAGTCTCTGGGGCCAACGTCCTGACTTTC. Its translation is CSASASVSGANVLTF.